This T cell receptor beta chain was profiled in a study of T cells in localized non-small cell lung cancer. Points on this clone: Its antigen remains unknown.

The CDR3 runs to 11 residues. Trimming left V 2 bases short and J 8 bases short, with 6 bases between. CDR1 KGHSH and CDR2 LQKENI come from the germline V gene. Profiling relied on immunoSEQ multiplex PCR, and the TCRdb table lists in-frame clones only, not all of them. This table holds tens of thousands of clones, about 83% found once. Study conclusions and caveats: The study linked higher blood T cell density to longer overall survival. Adjacent lung exhibited a median of about 56 among the 100 most abundant tumor clones. Uninvolved adjacent lung, not tumor, had the highest T cell clonality.

This receptor was identified in a female donor older than 55 with stage II squamous cell lung carcinoma. Source: peripheral blood, taken before any cancer treatment. This rearrangement joins TRBV18 to TRBJ1-2; no clear D gene. The CDR3 sequence is CASSPAGGYTF. The CDR3, as DNA: TGTGCCAGCTCACCAGCGGGAGGCTACACCTTC.